Each of the 13 T cell receptor beta chains below was sequenced from the same sample in a study of shared clonotypes between healthy human individuals. CD45RO negativity and positive selection for CCR7 defined naive CD8 cells, a population that excluded terminally differentiated effector memory CD45RA+ cells. TCRdb keeps only in-frame clones here, not all; method: immunoSEQ multiplex PCR. This sample carries about 2.1 million clones, about 93% of them seen once, and the ten largest clones take roughly 1.7%. What was sequenced was naive CD8+ T cells from PBMCs. The receptor set was obtained from a man between 18 and 29 years old in good health. Some clones in this sample may be carry-over from other donors' samples.

Here the CDR3 reads CASSDLRLAGFTDTQYF. CDR3 sequence (DNA): TGTGCCAGCAGTGACCTAAGACTAGCGGGTTTCACAGATACGCAGTATTTT. This chain joins TRBV27 and TRBJ2-3, with TRBD2 matching over 10 bases. Germline V lookup: CDR1 MNHEY, CDR2 SMNVEV (reference sequence). The CDR3 loop spans 17 amino acids. J lost 2 bases, V lost 5 bases, and 10 bases had no gene match.

The chain uses TRBV18 and TRBJ2-7, with a tentative D call TRBD1 (6 bases). CDR1 and CDR2 (germline): KGHSH, LQKENI. This CDR3 comprises 14 residues. V dropped 3 bases and J dropped 4 bases, with 13 bases sitting between them. The CDR3 bases are TGTGCCAGCTCACCGGGCCAGGGGTGGTACGAGCAGTACTTC. This gives the protein CASSPGQGWYEQYF.

The chain joins TRBV28 to TRBJ1-4; D unresolved. Germline loops: CDR1 MDHEN, CDR2 SYDVKM. The V and J ends lost 2 bases and 7 bases respectively, with 14 bases between them. The CDR3 extends over 15 amino acids. CDR3 region: CASSLRLGIGEKLFF. The CDR3 DNA is TGTGCCAGCAGTTTAAGGCTGGGGATCGGTGAAAAACTGTTTTTT.

The rearrangement joins TRBV7-8 to TRBJ2-7; D is unclear. The germline gives CDR1 SGHVS, CDR2 FQNEAQ. Trimming took 4 bases from V and 6 from J, leaving 16 bases between them. The CDR3 length is 14 residues. Written as DNA, the CDR3 is TGTGCCAGCAGCTCATTTTCGACCCCGGGCGAGCAGTACTTC. Its translation is CASSSFSTPGEQYF.

This clone was seen only once. V and J are TRBV5-4 and TRBJ1-2; D is uncertain. CDR1 and CDR2 (germline): SGHNT, YYREEE (reference sequence). CDR3 length: 14 amino acids. The ends were cut back, 3 bases at V and 3 bases at J, with 12 bases in the middle. The chain's CDR3 is CASSSRHEDYGYTF. In nucleotides, the CDR3 is TGTGCCAGCAGCTCCCGCCATGAGGACTATGGCTACACCTTC.

This clone was counted between two and nine times. The rearrangement links TRBV28 to TRBJ1-1; TRBD1 might be the D (5 bases). V gave up 4 bases and J gave up 5 bases, with 14 bases separating them. The CDR3 covers 14 residues. The germline V gene encodes CDR1 MDHEN and CDR2 SYDVKM. CDR3 nucleotides: TGTGCCAGCAGTTATGTGGGTAGGGGTACTGAAGCTTTCTTT. Translation: CASSYVGRGTEAFF.

This chain connects TRBV27 to TRBJ1-3; D perhaps matches TRBD1 (6 bases). The V end lost 5 bases, the J end lost 1 base, and 15 bases lay between the germline ends. The length of the CDR3 is 16 residues. CDR1 MNHEY and CDR2 SMNVEV come from the germline V gene (reference sequence). The CDR3 bases are TGTGCCAGCAGTCCCTCCGGGGGCGCGTCTGGAAACACCATATATTTT. It encodes CASSPSGGASGNTIYF.

This chain joins TRBV7-8 and TRBJ2-7; 13 nucleotides align to TRBD2. The CDR3 length is 19 residues. The germline CDR1 and CDR2 sequences are SGHVS and FQNEAQ. Losses at the gene ends were 2 bases for V and 7 bases for J; bases not matched to a gene: 17. The CDR3 is CASSLPLILAGGPPKEQYF. In DNA, the CDR3 is TGTGCCAGCAGCTTACCCCTGATACTAGCGGGAGGGCCTCCGAAAGAGCAGTACTTC.

The chain has TRBV19 and TRBJ2-6; D is perhaps TRBD1 or TRBD2 (6 bases each). This CDR3 is built from 16 residues. Per the germline V gene, CDR1 is LNHDA and CDR2 is SQIVND (reference sequence). V lost 8 bases and J lost 0, with 14 bases in between. This CDR3 reads CASAGHLSSGANVLTF. For the CDR3, the DNA is TGTGCCAGTGCGGGACACCTGTCCTCTGGGGCCAACGTCCTGACTTTC. Based on the CDR3 plus reference TRBV19 and TRBJ2-6, the full variable domain is DGGITQSPKYLFRKEGQNVTLSCEQNLNHDAMYWYRQDPGQGLRLIYYSQIVNDFQKGDIAEGYSVSREKKESFPLTVTSAQKNPTAFYLCASAGHLSSGANVLTFGAGSRLTVL.

This CDR3 is CASSLGRRGLTGELFF. CDR3 nucleotides: TGTGCCAGCAGCTTAGGGCGTCGGGGGCTAACCGGGGAGCTGTTTTTT. The V and J genes are TRBV11-2 and TRBJ2-2; D may correspond to TRBD1 or TRBD2 (6 bases each). The CDR3 length is 16 residues. Germline assignment: CDR1 SGHAT and CDR2 FQNNGV. Trimming pared 1 base from V and 5 bases from J, leaving 14 bases between. Full variable domain (remainder filled in from reference TRBV11-2 and TRBJ2-2): EAGVAQSPRYKIIEKRQSVAFWCNPISGHATLYWYQQILGQGPKLLIQFQNNGVVDDSQLPKDRFSAERLKGVDSTLKIQPAKLEDSAVYLCASSLGRRGLTGELFFGEGSRLTVL.

The genes are TRBV19 and TRBJ1-1; D is undetermined. The germline CDR1 and CDR2 sequences are LNHDA and SQIVND (reference sequence). Trimming removed 6 bases from V and 0 bases from J, with 8 bases in between. The length of the CDR3 is 13 residues. CDR3 sequence: CASSSYLNTEAFF. The CDR3 DNA is TGTGCCAGTAGCTCCTATCTGAACACTGAAGCTTTCTTT.

The chain is built from TRBV2 and TRBJ2-1, with TRBD1 matching 7 bases. The V gene's germline CDR1 is SNHLY and CDR2 FYNNEI. The CDR3 consists of 16 residues. With V trimmed by 5 bases and J by 4 bases, 11 bases remained unmatched. As DNA, the CDR3 is TGTGCCAGCAGTCCTCCCAGGGGGTCGACTTACAATGAGCAGTTCTTC. The encoded protein is CASSPPRGSTYNEQFF.

For this clone: Other DNA sequences within the sample encode an identical CDR3. The V call is TRBV29-1, the J call TRBJ2-7; D not certain. Germline V gene data show CDR1 as SQVTM and CDR2 as ANQGSEA. Trimming removed 3 bases at V and 3 bases at J, with 6 bases between. This CDR3 is 11 amino acids long. The DNA of the CDR3 is TGCAGCGTTGAGTTGGGCTACGAGCAGTACTTC. Protein sequence: CSVELGYEQYF.